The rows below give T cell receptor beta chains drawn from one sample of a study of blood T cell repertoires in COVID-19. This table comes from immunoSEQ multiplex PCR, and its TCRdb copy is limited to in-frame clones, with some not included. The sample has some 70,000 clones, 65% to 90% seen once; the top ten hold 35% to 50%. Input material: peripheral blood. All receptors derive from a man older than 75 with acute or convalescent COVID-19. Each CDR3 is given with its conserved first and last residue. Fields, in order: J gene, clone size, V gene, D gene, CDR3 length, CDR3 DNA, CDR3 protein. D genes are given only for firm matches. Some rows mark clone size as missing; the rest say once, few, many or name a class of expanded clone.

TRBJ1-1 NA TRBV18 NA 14 TGTGCCAGCTCACTGAACGGGGGGAACACTGAAGCTTTCTTT CASSLNGGNTEAFF
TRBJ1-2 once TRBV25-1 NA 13 TGTGCCAGCAGTGAATTCGGGAGGGATGGCTACACCTTC CASSEFGRDGYTF
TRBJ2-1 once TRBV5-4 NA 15 TGTGCCAGCAGCCCGGGACTCTACTCCTACAATGAGCAGTTCTTC CASSPGLYSYNEQFF
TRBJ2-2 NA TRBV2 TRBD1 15 TGTGCCAGCAAGGGGACAGTCGCGAACACCGGGGAGCTGTTTTTT CASKGTVANTGELFF
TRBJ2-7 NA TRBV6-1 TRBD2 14 TGTGCCAGCAGTGAACGGGGGGAGTACTACGAGCAGTACTTC CASSERGEYYEQYF
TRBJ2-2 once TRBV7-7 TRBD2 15 TGTGCCAGCAGCTTAGCGGGAGGGCCGGCCGGGGAGCTGTTTTTT CASSLAGGPAGELFF
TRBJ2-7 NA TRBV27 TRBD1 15 TGTGCCAGCAGTTTAAGGAGGACAGGGCACTACGAGCAGTACTTC CASSLRRTGHYEQYF
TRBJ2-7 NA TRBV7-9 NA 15 TGTGCCAGCAGCCCGCGGAACGCACGATCGTACGAGCAGTACTTC CASSPRNARSYEQYF
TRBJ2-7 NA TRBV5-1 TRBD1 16 TGCGCCAGCACCCTCAGCGGGACAGGGAAGGCCTACGAGCAGTACTTC CASTLSGTGKAYEQYF
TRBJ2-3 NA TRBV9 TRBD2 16 TGTGCCAGCAGCGTCGGACTAGCGGGAAACGCAGATACGCAGTATTTT CASSVGLAGNADTQYF
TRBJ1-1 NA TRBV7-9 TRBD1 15 TGTGCCAGCAGCTTAGTGGGGACAGGGGAGGCTGAAGCTTTCTTT CASSLVGTGEAEAFF
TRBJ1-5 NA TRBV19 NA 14 TGTGCCAGTAGTGCTTACCGGAGGGATCAGCCCCAGCATTTT CASSAYRRDQPQHF
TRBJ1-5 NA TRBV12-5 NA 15 TGTGCTAGTGGTTTAGACAGTGCTGGCAATCAGCCCCAGCATTTT CASGLDSAGNQPQHF
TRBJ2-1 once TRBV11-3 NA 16 TGTGCCAGCAGCTCCCGACTAGAGGGCTCCTACAATGAGCAGTTCTTC CASSSRLEGSYNEQFF
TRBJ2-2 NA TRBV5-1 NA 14 TGCGCCAGCAGCTCCCTAGAGGGAACCGGGGAGCTGTTTTTT CASSSLEGTGELFF
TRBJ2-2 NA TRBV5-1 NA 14 TGCGCCAGCAGCTTGTCAGGGAACACCGGGGAGCTGTTTTTT CASSLSGNTGELFF
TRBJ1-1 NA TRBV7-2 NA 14 TGTGCCAGCAGCTTTACCTGGGCGAACACTGAAGCTTTCTTT CASSFTWANTEAFF
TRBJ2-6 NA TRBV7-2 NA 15 TGTGCCAGCAGCTCCCGGGGGTCTGGGGCCAACGTCCTGACTTTC CASSSRGSGANVLTF
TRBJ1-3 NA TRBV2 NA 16 TGTGCCAGCAGTGACCAGGGCCCAACGGAAGGAAACACCATATATTTT CASSDQGPTEGNTIYF
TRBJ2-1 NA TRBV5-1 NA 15 TGCGCCAGCAGCTTAGGGGGAGAGCCCTACAATGAGCAGTTCTTC CASSLGGEPYNEQFF
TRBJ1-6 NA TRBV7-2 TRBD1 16 TGTGCCAGCAGCTTAGTAATCGAACAGGGGGATTCACCCCTCCACTTT CASSLVIEQGDSPLHF
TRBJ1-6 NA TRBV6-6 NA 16 TGTGCCAGCGGCTACCCACCGACAGTAAATAATTCACCCCTCCACTTT CASGYPPTVNNSPLHF
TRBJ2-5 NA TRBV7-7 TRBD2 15 TGTGCTAGCAGCGTTAGCGGGGGCCTAGGAGAGACCCAGTACTTC CASSVSGGLGETQYF
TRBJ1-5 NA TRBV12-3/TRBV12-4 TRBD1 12 TGTGCCAGCAGTCCCAAGGGACAGCCCCGGCATTTT CASSPKGQPRHF
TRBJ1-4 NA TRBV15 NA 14 TGTGCCACCAGCGAGGGCCTAACTAATGAAAAACTGTTTTTT CATSEGLTNEKLFF
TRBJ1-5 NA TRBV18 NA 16 TGTGCCAGCTCACCAGGCATGGCAGGGACTAATCAGCCCCAGCATTTT CASSPGMAGTNQPQHF
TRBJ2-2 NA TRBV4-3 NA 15 TGCGCCAGCAGCCAAGGACTCTCGGTAACCGGGGAGCTGTTTTTT CASSQGLSVTGELFF
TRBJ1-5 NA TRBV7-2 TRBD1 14 TGTGCCAGCAGCTCAACAGGGGCCAATCAGCCCCAGCATTTT CASSSTGANQPQHF
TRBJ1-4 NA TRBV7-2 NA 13 TGTGCCAGCAGGCAGGGTTTTTATGAAAAACTGTTTTTT CASRQGFYEKLFF
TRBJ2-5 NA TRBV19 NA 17 TGTGCCAGTAGTATCCCCTCGGGGGGCTCATGGAAAGAGACCCAGTACTTC CASSIPSGGSWKETQYF
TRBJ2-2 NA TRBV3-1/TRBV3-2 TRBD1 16 TGTGCCAGCAGCCAAGCGGACAGGGGGAACACCGGGGAGCTGTTTTTT CASSQADRGNTGELFF
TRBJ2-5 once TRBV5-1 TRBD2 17 TGCGCCAGCAGCCTGGGACTAGCGGGCAACGTCCAAGAGACCCAGTACTTC CASSLGLAGNVQETQYF
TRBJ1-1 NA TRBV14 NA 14 TGTGCCAGCAGCCCGAGGGGGGGCAGGACTGAAGCTTTCTTT CASSPRGGRTEAFF
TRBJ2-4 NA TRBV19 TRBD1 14 TGTGCCAGTAGTTTAAGGGGGCCCCAAAACATTCAGTACTTC CASSLRGPQNIQYF
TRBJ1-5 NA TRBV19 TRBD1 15 TGTGCCAGTACTAAAGGGACAGGGGAGAATCAGCCCCAGCATTTT CASTKGTGENQPQHF
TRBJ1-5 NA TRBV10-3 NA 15 TGTGCCATCAGTGAAGAGAGAATTAGCAATCAGCCCCAGCATTTT CAISEERISNQPQHF
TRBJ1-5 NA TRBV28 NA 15 TGTGCCAGCAGTTCGGTTGATTACGGCAATCAGCCCCAGCATTTT CASSSVDYGNQPQHF
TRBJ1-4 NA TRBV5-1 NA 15 TGCGCCAGCAGCTCTGGGGGGGCAACTAATGAAAAACTGTTTTTT CASSSGGATNEKLFF
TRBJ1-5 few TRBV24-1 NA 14 TGTGCCACCAGTGATGAGTGGGAGGCTCAGCCCCAGCATTTT CATSDEWEAQPQHF
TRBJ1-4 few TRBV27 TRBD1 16 TGTGCCAGCAGGAAAATGTCCGGGACAGGGGACGAAAAACTGTTTTTT CASRKMSGTGDEKLFF
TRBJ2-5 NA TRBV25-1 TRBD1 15 TGTGCCAGCAGTCTAACCGGGACAGGGGGAGAGACCCAGTACTTC CASSLTGTGGETQYF
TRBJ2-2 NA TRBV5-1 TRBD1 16 TGCGCCAGCAGCTTGGTTGGGACAGTGAACACCGGGGAGCTGTTTTTT CASSLVGTVNTGELFF
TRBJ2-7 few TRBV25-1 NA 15 TGTGCCAGCAGTGAATACCAGGGGCGAGGGGCCGAGCAGTACTTC CASSEYQGRGAEQYF
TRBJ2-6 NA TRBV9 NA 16 TGTGCCAGCAGCGCCTACAGGGAATCTGGGGCCAACGTCCTGACTTTC CASSAYRESGANVLTF
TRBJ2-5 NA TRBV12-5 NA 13 TGTGCTAGTGGTTTTGGCGGTAAAGAGACCCAGTACTTC CASGFGGKETQYF
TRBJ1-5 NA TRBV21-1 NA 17 TGTGCCAACCCCCTTTTAGACCTACAGACACCTTATCAGCCCCAGCATTTT CANPLLDLQTPYQPQHF
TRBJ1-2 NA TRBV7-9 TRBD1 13 TGTGCCAGCAGCCGAGGGGACAGGGGTGACTACACCTTC CASSRGDRGDYTF
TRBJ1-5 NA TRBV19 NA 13 TGTGCCAGTGCGGACAGCAAGCATCAGCCCCAGCATTTT CASADSKHQPQHF